These T cell receptor beta chains were read from a single sample in a study of cytomegalovirus exposure and HLA in healthy donors. TCRdb keeps only in-frame clones here, not all; method: immunoSEQ multiplex PCR. This sample's table has 140,000 to 150,000 clones. Specimen: PBMCs. The receptors originated from a male donor in good health and CMV-seronegative. Each CDR3 is given with its conserved first and last residue. The D gene is left open where the match is weak.

V,D,J,length,CDR3,DNA
TRBV29-1,TRBD1,TRBJ2-3,12,CSVEGAGDTQYF,TGCAGCGTAGAGGGGGCTGGAGATACGCAGTATTTT
TRBV2,TRBD2,TRBJ2-5,14,CASVSSGREETQYF,TGTGCCAGCGTGTCTAGCGGGAGGGAGGAGACCCAGTACTTC
TRBV7-8,-,TRBJ1-1,14,CASSWTDDSGEAFF,TGTGCCAGCAGCTGGACAGATGACAGCGGTGAAGCTTTCTTT
TRBV2,-,TRBJ2-7,12,CAREGKAYEQYF,TGTGCCAGGGAGGGTAAAGCCTACGAGCAGTACTTC
TRBV15,-,TRBJ2-7,15,CATSRERRSSHEQYF,TGTGCCACCAGCAGAGAGCGGAGGTCCTCCCACGAGCAGTACTTC
TRBV7-2,TRBD2,TRBJ2-5,14,CASSPGLGGKTQYF,TGTGCCAGCAGCCCAGGATTGGGGGGGAAGACCCAGTACTTC
TRBV6-1,-,TRBJ2-3,16,CASSEAASRSTDTQYF,TGTGCCAGCAGTGAAGCGGCTAGTCGTAGCACAGATACGCAGTATTTT
TRBV29-1,-,TRBJ2-5,13,CSVENGIQETQYF,TGCAGCGTTGAAAACGGGATTCAAGAGACCCAGTACTTC
TRBV15,-,TRBJ1-5,18,CATSRDPRNQGGNQPQHF,TGTGCCACCAGCAGAGATCCACGGAACCAGGGCGGCAATCAGCCCCAGCATTTT
TRBV19,-,TRBJ2-6,15,CASSVTGSSANVLTF,TGTGCCAGTAGTGTAACAGGGTCGAGCGCCAACGTCCTGACTTTC
TRBV7-6,TRBD1,TRBJ2-3,15,CASGYGDRGTDTQYF,TGTGCCAGCGGGTATGGGGACAGGGGCACAGATACGCAGTATTTT
TRBV15,TRBD2,TRBJ2-7,16,CATSSKRTSGAYEQYF,TGTGCCACCAGCAGCAAGCGGACTAGCGGGGCCTACGAGCAGTACTTC
TRBV15,-,TRBJ2-5,11,CATSRAETQYF,TGTGCCACCAGCAGAGCGGAGACCCAGTACTTC